The following is a T cell receptor (beta chain) sequence with its context. No antigen is known for it. An end of the junction does not agree with germline; a read error may underlie this. The sample comes from a study of T cell responses to AZD1222 COVID-19 vaccine. Overall study findings and caveats: Across the whole spike, CD4 TCRs peaked at regions 160-218 and 743-854. The donors showed a predominance of white British ancestry and of females, with possible underestimation of clonal diversity. The study sampled repertoires only after the peak T cell response.

Libraries were prepared by immunoSEQ multiplex PCR; TCRdb keeps only in-frame clonotypes and omits some of them. The sample has around 130,000 clones, about 88% seen once. This CDR3 comprises 15 residues. Germline CDR1 SSHAT, CDR2 FNYEAQ (reference sequence). This chain joins TRBV7-7 and TRBJ2-5; 7 bases fit TRBD1. The input for sequencing was peripheral blood, taken 28 days after the second AZD1222 dose. The sequence was obtained from an adult who received the AZD1222 COVID-19 vaccine. This chain's CDR3 is CASSLVRTGGETQYF. The CDR3 nucleotides are TGTGCTAGCAGCTTAGTAAGGACAGGAGGAGAGACCCAGTACTTC.